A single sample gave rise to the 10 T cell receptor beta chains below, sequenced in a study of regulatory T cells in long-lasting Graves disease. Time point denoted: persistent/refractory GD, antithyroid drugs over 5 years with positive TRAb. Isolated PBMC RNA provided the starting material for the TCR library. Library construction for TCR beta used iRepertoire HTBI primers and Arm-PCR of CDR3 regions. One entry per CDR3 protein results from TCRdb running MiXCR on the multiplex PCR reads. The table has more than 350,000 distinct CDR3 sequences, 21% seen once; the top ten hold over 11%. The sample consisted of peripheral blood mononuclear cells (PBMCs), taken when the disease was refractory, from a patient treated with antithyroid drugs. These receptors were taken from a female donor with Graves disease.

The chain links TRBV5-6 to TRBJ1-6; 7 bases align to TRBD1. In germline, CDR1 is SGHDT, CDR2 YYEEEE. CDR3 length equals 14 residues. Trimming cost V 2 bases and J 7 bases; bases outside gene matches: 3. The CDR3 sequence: CASSLLDRNSPLHF. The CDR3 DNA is TGTGCCAGCAGCTTATTGGACAGGAATTCACCCCTCCACTTT.

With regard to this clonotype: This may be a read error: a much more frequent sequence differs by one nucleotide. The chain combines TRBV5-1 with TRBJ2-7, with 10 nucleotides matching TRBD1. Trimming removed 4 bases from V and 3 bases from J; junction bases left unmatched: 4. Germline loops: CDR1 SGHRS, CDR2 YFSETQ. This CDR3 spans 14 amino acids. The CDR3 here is CASSEWDRGYEQYF. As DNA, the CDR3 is TGCGCCAGCAGCGAGTGGGACAGGGGCTACGAGCAGTACTTC.

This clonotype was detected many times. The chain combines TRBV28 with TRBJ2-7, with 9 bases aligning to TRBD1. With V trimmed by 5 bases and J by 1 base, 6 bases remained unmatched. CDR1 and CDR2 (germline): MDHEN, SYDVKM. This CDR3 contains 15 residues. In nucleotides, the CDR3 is TGTGCCAGCAGTCTAGCCGGGACAGGGTCCTACGAGCAGTACTTC. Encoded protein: CASSLAGTGSYEQYF.

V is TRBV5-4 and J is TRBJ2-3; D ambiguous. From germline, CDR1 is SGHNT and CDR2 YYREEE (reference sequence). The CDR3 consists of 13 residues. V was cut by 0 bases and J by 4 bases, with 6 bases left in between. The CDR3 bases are TGTGCCAGCAGCTTGGTTGGATCAGATACGCAGTATTTT. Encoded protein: CASSLVGSDTQYF.

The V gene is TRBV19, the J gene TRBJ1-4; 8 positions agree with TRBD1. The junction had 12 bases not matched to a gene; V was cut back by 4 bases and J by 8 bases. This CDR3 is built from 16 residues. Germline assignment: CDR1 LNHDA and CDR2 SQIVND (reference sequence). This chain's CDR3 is CASSTGQGRNLEKLFF. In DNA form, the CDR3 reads TGTGCCAGTAGTACCGGACAGGGAAGAAACTTAGAAAAACTGTTTTTT.

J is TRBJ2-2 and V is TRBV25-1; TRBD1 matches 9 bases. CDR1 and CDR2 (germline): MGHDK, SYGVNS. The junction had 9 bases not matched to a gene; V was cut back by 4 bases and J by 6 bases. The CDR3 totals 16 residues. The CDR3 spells CASSGRDRVLAGELFF. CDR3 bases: TGTGCCAGCAGTGGACGGGACAGGGTACTGGCCGGGGAGCTGTTTTTT.

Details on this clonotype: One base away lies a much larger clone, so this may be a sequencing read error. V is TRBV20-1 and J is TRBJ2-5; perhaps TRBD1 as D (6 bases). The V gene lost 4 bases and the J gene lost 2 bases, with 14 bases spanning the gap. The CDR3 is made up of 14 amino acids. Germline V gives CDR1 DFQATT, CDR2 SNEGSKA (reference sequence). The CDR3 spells CSAKATGGQETQYF. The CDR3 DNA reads TGCAGTGCTAAGGCGACAGGCGGGCAAGAGACCCAGTACTTC.

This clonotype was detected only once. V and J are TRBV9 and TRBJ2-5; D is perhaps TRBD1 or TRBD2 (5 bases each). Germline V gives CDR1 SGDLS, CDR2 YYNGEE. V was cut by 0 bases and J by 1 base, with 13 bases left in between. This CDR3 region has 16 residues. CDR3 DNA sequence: TGTGCCAGCAGCGTAGGGGGACGGGGCAGCCAAGAGACCCAGTACTTC. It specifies CASSVGGRGSQETQYF. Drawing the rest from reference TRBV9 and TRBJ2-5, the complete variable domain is DSGVTQTPKHLITATGQRVTLRCSPRSGDLSVYWYQQSLDQGLQFLIQYYNGEERAKGNILERFSAQQFPDLHSELNLSSLELGDSALYFCASSVGGRGSQETQYFGPGTRLLVL.

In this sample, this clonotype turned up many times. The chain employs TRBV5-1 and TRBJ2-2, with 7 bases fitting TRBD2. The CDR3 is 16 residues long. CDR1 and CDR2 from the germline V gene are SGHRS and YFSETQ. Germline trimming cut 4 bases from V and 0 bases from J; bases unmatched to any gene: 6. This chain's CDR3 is CASSPLAGSNTGELFF. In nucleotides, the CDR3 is TGCGCCAGCAGCCCTTTAGCGGGTTCGAACACCGGGGAGCTGTTTTTT.

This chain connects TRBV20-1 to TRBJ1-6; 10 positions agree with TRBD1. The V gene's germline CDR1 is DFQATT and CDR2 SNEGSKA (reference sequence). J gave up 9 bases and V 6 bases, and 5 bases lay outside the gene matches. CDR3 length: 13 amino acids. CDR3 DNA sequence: TGCAGTGCCGGCCGGGACAGGGGTTCACCCCTCCACTTT. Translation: CSAGRDRGSPLHF.